One and the same sample provided the 27 T cell receptor beta chains below, sequenced in a study of T-cell memory formation after mild COVID-19. From the 5' RACE reads, TCRdb called clonotypes with MiXCR, one entry per CDR3 protein. The data contain roughly 200,000 distinct CDR3 sequences, around 21% of them singletons. Source material: PBMCs or a T cell subset sorted from them (not recorded which). The receptors come from an adult woman who had mild COVID-19 (a few samples of this study predate the infection). Cell type and time point are not known.

The chain carries TRBV7-9 and TRBJ2-3; a possible D gene is TRBD2 (6 bases). The V gene's germline CDR1 is SEHNR and CDR2 FQNEAQ (reference sequence). CDR3 length: 14 residues. V was trimmed by 3 bases and J by 4 bases, leaving 11 bases between them. The CDR3 DNA follows: TGTGCCAGCAGCTTCTTCGGGAGTCCAGATACGCAGTATTTT. It encodes CASSFFGSPDTQYF.

This clonotype has only a few counts. The chain has TRBV6-6 and TRBJ1-1; no definite D call. Germline V gene lookup returns CDR1 MNHNY and CDR2 SVGAGI (reference sequence). Trimming removed 7 bases at V and 1 base at J, with 13 bases between. The length of the CDR3 is 14 residues. CDR3 residues: CASMVGYPNTEAFF. For the CDR3, the DNA is TGTGCCAGCATGGTTGGTTATCCGAACACTGAAGCTTTCTTT.

J is TRBJ2-7 and V is TRBV4-2, with TRBD2 matching over 7 bases. V trimming: 1 base; J trimming: 3 bases; junction bases outside the gene matches: 6. Germline V CDR1 and CDR2: LGHNA, YNFKEQ. This CDR3 is 15 amino acids long. Written as DNA, the CDR3 is TGTGCCAGCAGCCAAGGAGGCGGGAGAGTCTACGAGCAGTACTTC. It yields the protein CASSQGGGRVYEQYF.

V usage is TRBV4-3 and J usage is TRBJ2-1; TRBD2 matches 9 bases. The germline gives CDR1 LGHNA, CDR2 YSLEER. Trimming removed 4 bases from V and 8 bases from J; junction bases left unmatched: 12. This CDR3 comprises 16 residues. DNA of the CDR3: TGCGCCAGCAGCCCCGGGGGCGGACTAGCGTCGGATGAGCAGTTCTTC. Translating it yields CASSPGGGLASDEQFF.

In its sample, this clonotype was seen a few times. This chain joins TRBV6-5 and TRBJ1-1, with D uncertain. Germline V lookup: CDR1 MNHEY, CDR2 SVGAGI. This CDR3 is 14 amino acids long. The ends were cut back, 0 bases at V and 4 bases at J, with 9 bases in the middle. The CDR3 DNA sequence: TGTGCCAGCAGTTACTCTCAGGCAGCCACTGAAGCTTTCTTT. It translates to CASSYSQAATEAFF.

This clonotype was detected a few times. J is TRBJ2-1 and V is TRBV9; 12 positions agree with TRBD2. This CDR3 spans 16 amino acids. Unmatched junction bases numbered 6, after V lost 3 bases and J lost 5 bases. The V gene's germline CDR1 is SGDLS and CDR2 YYNGEE. CDR3 nucleotides: TGTGCCAGCAGCGGTCGACTAGCGGGAGTGGACAATGAGCAGTTCTTC. Residues: CASSGRLAGVDNEQFF. The entire variable domain, with the rest obtained from reference TRBV9 and TRBJ2-1, is as follows: DSGVTQTPKHLITATGQRVTLRCSPRSGDLSVYWYQQSLDQGLQFLIQYYNGEERAKGNILERFSAQQFPDLHSELNLSSLELGDSALYFCASSGRLAGVDNEQFFGPGTRLTVL.

This clonotype was seen only once. J is TRBJ2-1 and V is TRBV5-6; no clear D. Germline V gives CDR1 SGHDT, CDR2 YYEEEE. The CDR3 sequence is 12 residues long. V was clipped by 1 base and J by 8 bases, with 7 bases between them. The CDR3 DNA follows: TGTGCCAGCAGCTTGTCCTGGGATGAGCAGTTCTTC. It encodes CASSLSWDEQFF.

This clonotype came up a few times. V is TRBV27 and J is TRBJ2-7, with 12 bases fitting TRBD2. Trimming removed 2 bases from V and 7 bases from J; junction bases left unmatched: 6. The length of the CDR3 is 15 residues. Germline V gene sequence: CDR1 MNHEY, CDR2 SMNVEV (reference sequence). The CDR3 spells CASSLLAGGLAEQYF. In DNA form, the CDR3 reads TGTGCCAGCAGTTTACTAGCGGGAGGGCTGGCTGAGCAGTACTTC.

This clonotype was observed many times. V gene TRBV7-2 combines with J gene TRBJ2-7, with 7 nucleotides matching TRBD1. The germline gives CDR1 SGHTA, CDR2 FQGNSA. V lost 3 bases, J lost 3 bases, and 5 bases stayed unmatched. This CDR3 is 14 amino acids long. CDR3 amino acids: CASSFGAGGYEQYF. The CDR3 nucleotides read TGTGCCAGCAGCTTTGGGGCAGGGGGCTACGAGCAGTACTTC. Variable domain in full (rest from reference TRBV7-2 and TRBJ2-7): GAGVSQSPSNKVTEKGKDVELRCDPISGHTALYWYRQSLGQGLEFLIYFQGNSAPDKSGLPSDRFSAERTGGSVSTLTIQRTQQEDSAVYLCASSFGAGGYEQYFGPGTRLTVT.

The V gene is TRBV7-9, the J gene TRBJ2-1; TRBD1 agrees at 11 bases. CDR1 SEHNR and CDR2 FQNEAQ come from the germline V gene (reference sequence). The CDR3 loop spans 16 amino acids. V trimming: 10 bases; J trimming: 5 bases; junction bases outside the gene matches: 13. CDR3 region: CATTWWGQGVHNEQFF. The CDR3, as DNA: TGTGCCACGACCTGGTGGGGACAGGGGGTCCACAATGAGCAGTTCTTC.

In its sample, this clonotype was seen a few times. The chain joins TRBV6-1 to TRBJ2-7; D is undetermined. V dropped 1 base and J dropped 3 bases, with 10 bases sitting between them. Germline assignment: CDR1 MNHNS and CDR2 SASEGT. This CDR3 spans 14 amino acids. CDR3 bases: TGTGCCAGCAGTGAAGGAGGTTGGGGCTACGAGCAGTACTTC. Its translation: CASSEGGWGYEQYF.

This chain joins TRBV7-8 and TRBJ1-1, with TRBD1 matching over 7 bases. The germline V gene encodes CDR1 SGHVS and CDR2 FQNEAQ. The CDR3 extends over 15 amino acids. Trimming cost V 2 bases and J 1 base; bases outside gene matches: 4. The DNA of the CDR3 is TGTGCCAGCAGCTTACAGGGGGTAGGGAACACTGAAGCTTTCTTT. It is translated as CASSLQGVGNTEAFF.

This clonotype has a single count. This chain uses TRBV20-1 with TRBJ1-4; TRBD1 might be the D (5 bases). This CDR3 is 14 amino acids long. Germline CDR1 is DFQATT and CDR2 is SNEGSKA (reference sequence). Trimming removed 6 bases from V and 1 base from J, with 12 bases in between. CDR3: CSAGGGGTNEKLFF. The CDR3, as DNA: TGCAGTGCCGGCGGGGGGGGAACTAATGAAAAACTGTTTTTT.

This chain connects TRBV30 to TRBJ2-7; D is unresolved. CDR1 and CDR2 from the germline V gene are GTSNPN and SVGIG (reference sequence). The CDR3 runs 11 residues. Trimming removed 4 bases from V and 2 bases from J, with 6 bases in between. CDR3 in amino acids: CAWTGAYEQYF. CDR3 coding DNA: TGTGCCTGGACAGGAGCCTACGAGCAGTACTTC.

V is TRBV5-5 and J is TRBJ1-1; D is perhaps TRBD1 (5 bases). Between the trimmed V and J ends, which lost 6 bases and 9 bases, there was a span of 9 bases. The CDR3 loop spans 10 amino acids. The germline V gene encodes CDR1 SGHKS and CDR2 YYEKEE (reference sequence). The CDR3 DNA reads as TGTGCCAGCACAAAGGACAAAGCTTTCTTT. It specifies CASTKDKAFF. Looking up the rest from reference TRBV5-5 and TRBJ1-1 gives the full variable domain: DAGVTQSPTHLIKTRGQQVTLRCSPISGHKSVSWYQQVLGQGPQFIFQYYEKEERGRGNFPDRFSARQFPNYSSELNVNALLLGDSALYLCASTKDKAFFGQGTRLTVV.

The sample holds a few counts of this clonotype. J is TRBJ2-1 and V is TRBV30; TRBD2 matches 7 bases. Germline V gene sequence: CDR1 GTSNPN, CDR2 SVGIG (reference sequence). This CDR3 comprises 14 residues. With 2 bases clipped from V and 4 bases from J, the junction kept 5 bases outside the gene matches. The CDR3 here is CAWSRDYRYNEQFF. CDR3 nucleotides: TGTGCCTGGAGTAGGGACTACAGATACAATGAGCAGTTCTTC. The full variable domain, its missing parts supplied by reference TRBV30 and TRBJ2-1, is SQTIHQWPATLVQPVGSPLSLECTVEGTSNPNLYWYRQAAGRGLQLLFYSVGIGQISSEVPQNLSASRPQDRQFILSSKKLLLSDSGFYLCAWSRDYRYNEQFFGPGTRLTVL.

This clonotype was counted a few times. The chain is built from TRBV4-1 and TRBJ2-6; no reliable D call. Trimming removed 4 bases at V and 2 bases at J, with 18 bases between. The CDR3 loop spans 18 amino acids. CDR1 is MGHRA and CDR2 is YSYEKL in the germline V gene. CDR3 region: CASSLSPRKGPGANVLTF. The CDR3 nucleotides are TGCGCCAGCAGCCTCTCCCCCCGAAAGGGCCCTGGGGCCAACGTCCTGACTTTC.

This clonotype was detected a few times. This sequence joins TRBV12-3 or TRBV12-4 and TRBJ2-7; no firm D call. Trimming left V 8 bases short and J 3 bases short, with 14 bases between. This CDR3 has 13 residues. CDR3 in DNA: TGTGCCAGCGGGTTTGCGGCCCGCTACGAGCAGTACTTC. As protein: CASGFAARYEQYF.

The rearrangement links TRBV7-9 to TRBJ2-7; TRBD1 matches 8 bases. Germline values: CDR1 SEHNR, CDR2 FQNEAQ (reference sequence). Trimming cost V 5 bases and J 7 bases; bases outside gene matches: 16. This CDR3 is built from 16 residues. CDR3 coding DNA: TGTGCCAGCAGCCGAACACTTCAGGGGGCGCTTAGTGAGCAGTACTTC. This translates into CASSRTLQGALSEQYF.

This clonotype was counted between two and nine times. This rearrangement joins TRBV5-6 to TRBJ2-1; 7 positions agree with TRBD1. The ends lost 5 bases at V and 6 bases at J; junction bases unmatched: 8. Germline CDR1 is SGHDT and CDR2 is YYEEEE. The CDR3 sequence is 14 residues long. The CDR3: CASRPGTAFNEQFF. The CDR3 nucleotides read TGTGCCAGCAGACCCGGGACAGCCTTCAATGAGCAGTTCTTC.

CDR3: CASSPTSGARYYEQYF. CDR3 DNA sequence: TGTGCCAGCAGCCCCACCTCGGGGGCACGGTACTACGAGCAGTACTTC. This chain connects TRBV9 to TRBJ2-7, with D possibly called TRBD1 or TRBD2 (6 bases each). CDR3 length: 16 residues. The germline gives CDR1 SGDLS, CDR2 YYNGEE. V dropped 4 bases and J dropped 3 bases, with 20 bases sitting between them.

The chain uses TRBV7-2 and TRBJ2-1; the match to TRBD2 covers 12 bases. The junction had 4 bases not matched to a gene; V was cut back by 5 bases and J by 2 bases. The V gene's germline CDR1 is SGHTA and CDR2 FQGNSA. The CDR3 contains 16 residues. CDR3 protein: CASSPSGRGTYNEQFF. For the CDR3, the DNA is TGTGCCAGCAGCCCTAGCGGGAGGGGCACCTACAATGAGCAGTTCTTC.

The chain uses TRBV7-3 and TRBJ2-7; D remains unclear. CDR3 length: 15 residues. Trimming took 1 base from V and 3 from J, leaving 13 bases between them. Germline CDR1 SGHTA, CDR2 FQGTGA. The CDR3 protein is CASSLNPALGYEQYF. The CDR3 DNA reads TGTGCCAGCAGCTTAAATCCAGCGTTGGGCTACGAGCAGTACTTC.

The rearrangement uses TRBV7-9 and TRBJ2-1; 15 nucleotides line up with TRBD2. The CDR3 has 20 amino acids. The germline CDR1 and CDR2 sequences are SEHNR and FQNEAQ (reference sequence). V shed 5 bases, J shed 0 bases, and the junction held 11 bases outside the gene matches. The CDR3 protein is CASSPGTSGRHLSSYNEQFF. CDR3 sequence (DNA): TGTGCCAGCAGCCCCGGGACTAGCGGGAGGCACTTAAGCTCCTACAATGAGCAGTTCTTC.

This clonotype turned up a few times. V gene TRBV6-2 or TRBV6-3 combines with J gene TRBJ1-2; a possible D gene is TRBD1 (6 bases). The CDR3 has 15 amino acids. Per the germline V gene, CDR1 is MNHEY and CDR2 is SVGEGT. V was cut by 6 bases and J by 0 bases, with 14 bases left in between. The CDR3 loop is CASSPGQRANYGYTF. The CDR3 nucleotides read TGTGCCAGCAGCCCAGGACAGCGAGCTAACTATGGCTACACCTTC.

V gene TRBV5-5 combines with J gene TRBJ2-1, with TRBD2 identical over 10 bases. Unmatched junction bases numbered 6, after V lost 5 bases and J lost 7 bases. The CDR3 loop spans 14 amino acids. Germline V gives CDR1 SGHKS, CDR2 YYEKEE (reference sequence). The CDR3 protein is CASSLTSGWNEQFF. CDR3 nucleotide sequence: TGTGCCAGCAGTTTGACTAGCGGGTGGAATGAGCAGTTCTTC.

The table lists this clonotype with a few counts. This chain uses TRBV9 with TRBJ2-2; a possible D gene is TRBD2 (6 bases). The CDR3 sequence is 17 residues long. Per the germline V gene, CDR1 is SGDLS and CDR2 is YYNGEE. V lost 4 bases and J 6 bases, leaving 22 bases between the germline ends. CDR3 nucleotide sequence: TGTGCCAGCAGCCACCATCTCGGGGACTGGGTCTCCGGGGAGCTGTTTTTT. Encoded protein: CASSHHLGDWVSGELFF.